These T cell receptor beta chains were read from a single sample in a study of Tregs in tolerant kidney transplant recipients. Their antigens are not known. Sequencing used immunoSEQ multiplex PCR; TCRdb keeps in-frame clones, though not all of them. Here the sample spans about 8,300 clones, roughly 34% being singletons. Material: CD8+ T cells from blood cultured with allogeneic cells, obtained before the transplant. The receptor source for this set is a human patient who received a combined kidney and bone marrow transplant. Both conserved end residues are part of each CDR3. D genes are given only for firm matches. The size entry is marked missing in some rows and otherwise reads once, few, many or a size class.

V gene	D gene	J gene	clone size	CDR3 protein	CDR3 DNA
TRBV27	TRBD2	TRBJ2-3	few	CASSFLLAGGPSTDTQYF	TGTGCCAGCAGTTTCCTCCTAGCGGGAGGGCCGAGCACAGATACGCAGTATTTT
TRBV5-8	TRBD2	TRBJ2-7	NA	CASSLYSGRHEQYF	TGTGCCAGCAGCTTGTACAGCGGGAGACACGAGCAGTACTTC
TRBV4-3	NA	TRBJ1-1	NA	CASSEGWSTEAFF	TGCGCCAGCAGCGAGGGATGGAGCACTGAAGCTTTCTTT
TRBV6-1	NA	TRBJ2-7	few	CASNVRETAYEQYF	TGTGCCAGTAATGTAAGGGAGACGGCCTACGAGCAGTACTTC
TRBV13	NA	TRBJ2-7	NA	CASRQISSYEQYF	TGTGCCAGCAGACAGATTAGCTCCTACGAGCAGTACTTC
TRBV28	NA	TRBJ2-1	NA	CASSSLASSYNEQFF	TGTGCCAGCAGTTCCCTAGCGTCTTCATACAATGAGCAGTTCTTC
TRBV23-1	TRBD2	TRBJ2-7	NA	CASSPGGGRREQQYF	TGCGCCAGCAGTCCTGGGGGGGGTCGGCGGGAACAGCAGTACTTC
TRBV4-1	NA	TRBJ1-5	NA	CASSQVGPSQPQHF	TGCGCCAGCAGCCAAGTCGGTCCTTCCCAGCCCCAGCATTTT
TRBV2	TRBD2	TRBJ2-7	NA	CASSETSVPYEQYF	TGTGCCAGCAGTGAGACTAGCGTTCCCTACGAGCAGTACTTC
TRBV27	TRBD2	TRBJ2-1	NA	CASSPLLAGGYNEQFF	TGTGCCAGCAGTCCCCTCCTAGCGGGAGGTTACAATGAGCAGTTCTTC
TRBV7-6	NA	TRBJ2-2	few	CASSNGAGYTGELFF	TGTGCCAGCAGCAATGGGGCCGGATACACCGGGGAGCTGTTTTTT
TRBV27	TRBD2	TRBJ2-1	NA	CASGLLASYNEQFF	TGTGCCAGCGGGCTACTAGCGTCCTACAATGAGCAGTTCTTC
TRBV18	NA	TRBJ1-1	NA	CASEYRDTYTEAFF	TGTGCCAGCGAATACCGGGACACATACACTGAAGCTTTCTTT
TRBV27	TRBD2	TRBJ2-1	NA	CAGIPGLAESVISYNEQFF	TGTGCCGGAATACCCGGGCTAGCGGAGAGTGTGATCTCCTACAATGAGCAGTTCTTC